The 25 T cell receptor beta chains presented below share a single source sample, sequenced in a study of blood T cell repertoires in COVID-19 (dated by TCRdb to 2019 to 2021). The library was produced with the immunoSEQ multiplex PCR assay. In its TCRdb copy, this immuneACCESS table keeps in-frame sequences only and misses some clones. Where compared with another copy, unresolved V genes explain less than half of these, and the others have no known cause. A total of over 200,000 clones appear in this sample, approximately 86% of them only once. The ten top clones hold approximately 10% of the sample. Sequenced: PBMCs or T cells enriched from blood (not recorded which). The receptors were gathered from a man aged 18 to 29 with acute COVID-19.

The chain links TRBV7-9 to TRBJ2-1; 8 bases are shared with TRBD2. The CDR3 totals 16 residues. Germline CDR1 is SEHNR and CDR2 is FQNEAQ (reference sequence). Unmatched junction bases numbered 11, after V lost 1 base and J lost 9 bases. The CDR3 nucleotides are TGTGCCAGCAGCTTAGGGTCGGGGGGGATAGCTTCTGAGCAGTTCTTC. Amino acid sequence: CASSLGSGGIASEQFF.

This chain joins TRBV6-6 and TRBJ2-7, with 11 bases that match TRBD2. Germline CDR1 and CDR2: MNHNY and SVGAGI (reference sequence). This CDR3 comprises 15 residues. V was pared by 4 bases and J by 6 bases, with 8 bases of the junction left unmatched. This CDR3 reads CASSLALAGGGEQYF. The CDR3 DNA reads as TGTGCCAGCAGTTTGGCCCTAGCGGGAGGCGGCGAGCAGTACTTC.

The chain carries TRBV28 and TRBJ1-5; 8 nucleotides agree with TRBD1. The CDR3 sequence is 16 residues long. Germline CDR1 MDHEN, CDR2 SYDVKM. J was trimmed by 2 bases and V by 2 bases; bases with no gene match: 5. The CDR3: CASSLPQTGGNQPQHF. The DNA of the CDR3 is TGTGCCAGCAGTTTACCTCAGACAGGGGGCAATCAGCCCCAGCATTTT.

This clone was seen only once. The rearrangement uses TRBV12-5 and TRBJ2-3; 7 bases are shared with TRBD2. This CDR3 has 20 residues. V dropped 4 bases and J dropped 0; count of bases not matched to a gene: 19. Germline values: CDR1 LGHNT, CDR2 FRNRAP. CDR3 sequence: CASGSSAGPKTSASTDTQYF. The DNA of the CDR3 is TGTGCTAGTGGTTCGTCAGCGGGACCCAAGACTAGTGCTAGCACAGATACGCAGTATTTT.

The chain joins TRBV10-2 to TRBJ2-7; a possible D gene is TRBD2 (5 bases). Trimming cost V 5 bases and J 1 base, with 6 bases left between them. CDR1 WSHSY and CDR2 SAAADI come from the germline V gene. The CDR3 runs 12 residues. The CDR3 DNA reads TGCGCCAGCAGTAGGACTTCCTACGAGCAGTACTTC. This translates into CASSRTSYEQYF.

This rearrangement joins TRBV10-3 to TRBJ2-1; TRBD2 agrees at 7 bases. The CDR3 spans 12 residues. J lost 8 bases, V lost 10 bases, and 8 bases had no gene match. Germline V gene sequence: CDR1 ENHRY, CDR2 SYGVKD. The CDR3 DNA follows: TGTGCCACCGGAACTCGGGAGGATGAGCAGTTCTTC. Translating it yields CATGTREDEQFF.

The chain recombines TRBV5-5 with TRBJ1-5, with a weak D call TRBD1 (5 bases). The CDR3 consists of 15 residues. Germline loops: CDR1 SGHKS, CDR2 YYEKEE (reference sequence). V lost 4 bases and J 9 bases, leaving 20 bases between the germline ends. The CDR3 here is CASSLEAGGVSPQHF. The DNA of the CDR3 is TGTGCCAGCAGCCTCGAGGCCGGAGGGGTTTCGCCCCAGCATTTT.

The chain joins TRBV19 to TRBJ1-5; 8 positions match TRBD1. The germline V gene has CDR1 LNHDA and CDR2 SQIVND (reference sequence). CDR3 size: 14 residues. Trimming at V came to 8 bases and at J to 4 bases, leaving 7 bases not matched to a gene. The CDR3 loop is CASSDRALNQPQHF. The CDR3, as DNA: TGTGCCAGTTCGGACAGGGCCCTTAATCAGCCCCAGCATTTT.

CDR3 residues: CASSQDTGGTFGEQYF. CDR3 DNA: TGTGCCAGCAGCCAAGATACGGGCGGGACCTTCGGCGAGCAGTACTTC. The chain is built from TRBV4-2 and TRBJ2-7, with D perhaps TRBD2 (6 bases). Germline assignment: CDR1 LGHNA and CDR2 YNFKEQ. V lost 0 bases, J lost 6 bases, and 18 bases lay in between. CDR3 size: 16 residues.

The CDR3 bases are TGTGCCACCAAGGGACAGGGGTATGAAAAACTGTTTTTT. It codes for CATKGQGYEKLFF. The V and J genes are TRBV19 and TRBJ1-4, with TRBD1 matching 10 bases. The junction had 5 bases not matched to a gene; V was cut back by 10 bases and J by 6 bases. This CDR3 comprises 13 residues. CDR1 and CDR2 (germline): LNHDA, SQIVND (reference sequence).

The rearrangement joins TRBV19 to TRBJ1-1; D not certain. The CDR3 consists of 15 residues. Germline CDR1 LNHDA, CDR2 SQIVND (reference sequence). V was pared by 7 bases and J by 2 bases, with 17 bases between. The DNA for the CDR3 is TGTGCCAGTACCGAGCCGAAGACGGGTAACACTGAAGCTTTCTTT. Amino acids: CASTEPKTGNTEAFF.

The chain recombines TRBV2 with TRBJ2-5, with D hard to call. Trimming pared 7 bases from V and 5 bases from J, leaving 8 bases between. CDR1 and CDR2 (germline): SNHLY, FYNNEI. CDR3 size: 11 residues. The chain's CDR3 is CASKARETQYF. DNA for the CDR3: TGTGCCAGCAAAGCACGGGAGACCCAGTACTTC.

The CDR3 spells CASSQLQGGRVQETQYF. The DNA for the CDR3 is TGCGCCAGCAGCCAATTACAGGGGGGGAGGGTCCAAGAGACCCAGTACTTC. The genes are TRBV4-1 and TRBJ2-5; tentatively, D is TRBD1 (8 bases). CDR1 MGHRA and CDR2 YSYEKL come from the germline V gene. The CDR3 runs to 17 residues. With 2 bases removed from V and 1 base from J, the gap between germline ends came to 17 bases.

V is TRBV25-1 and J is TRBJ1-6; 8 bases agree with TRBD1. J gave up 9 bases and V 3 bases, and 4 bases lay outside the gene matches. Germline V gene sequence: CDR1 MGHDK, CDR2 SYGVNS. This CDR3 spans 14 amino acids. CDR3 in DNA: TGTGCCAGCAGTGAGACAGGGGAAACTTCACCCCTCCACTTT. Amino acid sequence: CASSETGETSPLHF.

The chain carries TRBV6-5 and TRBJ1-5; D might be TRBD1 (6 bases). The length of the CDR3 is 15 residues. Per the germline V gene, CDR1 is MNHEY and CDR2 is SVGAGI. Trimming removed 8 bases from V and 0 bases from J, with 14 bases in between. The CDR3 spells CASHFGTYSNQPQHF. DNA for the CDR3: TGTGCCAGCCACTTCGGGACATATAGCAATCAGCCCCAGCATTTT.

The J gene is TRBJ2-1, the V gene TRBV10-3; tentatively, D is TRBD2 (6 bases). V was clipped by 8 bases and J by 2 bases, with 13 bases between them. CDR1 ENHRY and CDR2 SYGVKD come from the germline V gene. This CDR3 spans 14 amino acids. Here the CDR3 DNA reads TGTGCCATCTCAACGGGAGCTCCCTACAATGAGCAGTTCTTC. Translating gives CAISTGAPYNEQFF.

This clone appeared once. Other nucleotide sequences in the sample specify the same CDR3. The gene calls are TRBV28 and TRBJ2-7; 7 bases align to TRBD1. CDR3 length equals 15 residues. The germline gives CDR1 MDHEN, CDR2 SYDVKM. Trimming took 2 bases from V and 0 from J; bases not matched to a gene: 4. This CDR3 is CASSLGTDFSYEQYF. DNA of the CDR3: TGTGCCAGCAGTTTAGGGACAGACTTCTCCTACGAGCAGTACTTC.

Here the CDR3 reads CASSFRQGAEAFF. CDR3 bases: TGTGCCAGCAGTTTTAGACAGGGCGCTGAAGCTTTCTTT. The chain is built from TRBV28 and TRBJ1-1; 7 nucleotides match TRBD1. V dropped 3 bases and J dropped 6; count of bases not matched to a gene: 4. CDR1 is MDHEN, CDR2 SYDVKM, per germline. This CDR3 is built from 13 residues. Looking up the rest from reference TRBV28 and TRBJ1-1 gives the full variable domain: DVKVTQSSRYLVKRTGEKVFLECVQDMDHENMFWYRQDPGLGLRLIYFSYDVKMKEKGDIPEGYSVSREKKERFSLILESASTNQTSMYLCASSFRQGAEAFFGQGTRLTVV.

This clone was recorded a few times. This chain joins TRBV12-5 and TRBJ2-3; weak D call: TRBD1 (7 bases). Germline V CDR1 and CDR2: LGHNT, FRNRAP. The CDR3 length is 17 residues. Between the trimmed V and J ends, which lost 0 bases and 5 bases, there was a span of 18 bases. In DNA, the CDR3 is TGTGCTAGTGGTTTGGTACCTAAGGGGGCGCGGGGAGATACGCAGTATTTT. Translated, it gives CASGLVPKGARGDTQYF.

The CDR3 reads CASSEGWGEYFKSYEQYF. As DNA, the CDR3 is TGCGCCAGCAGTGAGGGTTGGGGAGAGTACTTCAAATCCTACGAGCAGTACTTC. The genes are TRBV10-2 and TRBJ2-7; D might be TRBD2 (5 bases). The CDR3 contains 18 residues. Germline assignment: CDR1 WSHSY and CDR2 SAAADI. The V gene lost 2 bases and the J gene lost 1 base, with 21 bases spanning the gap.

CDR3 in DNA: TGTGCCTGGAGTGTAACTAGCGGGATGTTTGAGCAGTTCTTC. Translated: CAWSVTSGMFEQFF. V is TRBV30 and J is TRBJ2-1, with 10 bases identical to TRBD2. The CDR3 spans 14 residues. Germline lookup yields CDR1 GTSNPN and CDR2 SVGIG (reference sequence). V lost 0 bases to trimming and J lost 9 bases; unmatched junction nucleotides: 5. Supplemented by reference TRBV30 and TRBJ2-1, the full variable domain reads SQTIHQWPATLVQPVGSPLSLECTVEGTSNPNLYWYRQAAGRGLQLLFYSVGIGQISSEVPQNLSASRPQDRQFILSSKKLLLSDSGFYLCAWSVTSGMFEQFFGPGTRLTVL.

This rearrangement joins TRBV9 to TRBJ1-1; 7 nucleotides match TRBD1. The CDR3 totals 18 residues. After removal of 3 bases from V and 2 bases from J, the junction contained 16 bases not matched to a gene. CDR1 and CDR2 (germline): SGDLS, YYNGEE. The CDR3 DNA is TGTGCCAGCAGCGACGCGAAACAGGGGCGAGGGATCAACACTGAAGCTTTCTTT. It encodes CASSDAKQGRGINTEAFF. Combining the CDR3 with reference TRBV9 and TRBJ1-1 gives the whole variable domain DSGVTQTPKHLITATGQRVTLRCSPRSGDLSVYWYQQSLDQGLQFLIQYYNGEERAKGNILERFSAQQFPDLHSELNLSSLELGDSALYFCASSDAKQGRGINTEAFFGQGTRLTVV.

The genes are TRBV29-1 and TRBJ2-7; TRBD1 is a possible D gene (6 bases). CDR3 length: 13 residues. CDR1 is SQVTM, CDR2 ANQGSEA, per germline. V dropped 4 bases and J dropped 4 bases, with 14 bases sitting between them. Here the CDR3 DNA reads TGCAGCGTTGTCCTGGACGGACAGTACGAGCAGTACTTC. This sequence encodes CSVVLDGQYEQYF.

The genes are TRBV18 and TRBJ2-1, with 11 bases matching TRBD1. CDR1 is KGHSH, CDR2 LQKENI, per germline. V gave up 2 bases and J gave up 7 bases; unmatched junction bases: 4. This CDR3 spans 15 amino acids. In DNA form, the CDR3 reads TGTGCCAGCTCACCAGGGACAGGGGGTGGAAATGAGCAGTTCTTC. This translates into CASSPGTGGGNEQFF.

The V call is TRBV28, the J call TRBJ1-1; D might be TRBD1 (5 bases). V lost 1 base to trimming and J lost 8 bases, with 17 bases between them. CDR3 length equals 15 residues. Germline V gene sequence: CDR1 MDHEN, CDR2 SYDVKM. CDR3 sequence: CASSLLESGGKEAFF. In DNA, the CDR3 is TGTGCCAGCAGTTTATTGGAGAGCGGGGGGAAAGAAGCTTTCTTT.